The text below deals with one TCR beta chain. Its antigen remains unidentified. No quality values exist for individual bases; no much larger clone is one base distant. TCR beta libraries were generated from genomic DNA with the immunoSEQ kit, following the manufacturer's recommendations. To prepare the libraries, a first multiplex PCR with proprietary primers was run, followed by a second PCR that added unique barcodes, and a bead cleanup was done after each round. A kit-provided positive control reaction and a negative control reaction were included in every sample batch. The final libraries underwent checking on an Agilent 4200 TapeStation D1000 ScreenTape, volumetric pooling, and quantification by qPCR. Sequencing ran on an Illumina NextSeq500 with a MidOutput 150-cycle cartridge, using 156 Read1 and 15 Index1 cycles with kit custom primers. The pooled library was loaded at 0.95 to 1 pM with approximately 18% PhiX control spiked in. From the authors' description of their analysis: Vendor-processed data were analyzed in R, with a clonotype defined as all T cells sharing the same CDR3 nucleotide sequence. For clone abundance analyses, frequencies were normalized to the 10,000 most abundant clones per sample. Public T cell clones, which averaged fewer than five per sample, were removed prior to analysis. An abundance difference of at least 32-fold between compartments was the criterion for calling clonotypes tumor-enriched or baseline blood-enriched. A beta-binomial differential abundance model was used to identify clonotypes that were expanded or contracted between blood time points. Similarity between tumor and blood repertoires was quantified using the Baroni-Urbani and Buser coefficient, and groups were compared with two-tailed Wilcoxon tests in R. The table was pulled from immuneACCESS by TCRdb, which kept in-frame rearrangements only. Such tables lose some clones; where checked, under half of the loss comes from unresolved V genes, and the rest has no known cause. The V and J calls and clone size are taken from that table; D and trimming were inferred from the DNA. The sample yields around 160,000 clones; around 89% were counted once. Together, the top ten hold roughly 4% of the sample.

The data were taken from a study of radiation and T cells in renal cell carcinoma (dated by TCRdb to the early 2020s). As for the study more broadly: Samples were obtained from a clinical trial, in which 15 Gy stereotactic body radiation therapy was delivered to primary renal cell carcinomas and nephrectomy was performed 4 weeks later. TCR beta sequencing covered fewer than 60 samples in total, comprising some 25 tumors and about 27 peripheral blood samples. In the 40 to 60 samples combined, some 4,100,000 unique CDR3 nucleotide sequences were found, encoding 3,000,000 or so unique CDR3 amino acid sequences. Study-level results and caveats: Because pretreatment tumor biopsies were not available, the study could not determine whether clonotypes were already present within the tumor at baseline. An increase in top tumor clonotypes in blood was observed from baseline to 2 weeks post-radiation, followed by contraction by 4 weeks, which was taken to suggest transient expansion of tumor-resident clones. Tracking of blood repertoire dynamics stopped at more than three weeks after treatment, with no follow-up past that point. The single-armed trial design could not address effects of radiation dose or scheduling on the TCR repertoire.

Reading the label with the study, this specimen's time point is: baseline pretreatment blood. This sample's treatment or condition label indicates: 15 Gy SBRT to primary tumor, nephrectomy 4 weeks later. Serial peripheral blood from radiation-treated patients was sampled at baseline, 2 weeks and 4 weeks after SBRT to track tumor-enriched clonotypes. All patients had renal cell carcinoma with clear cell pathology. Genomic DNA for TCR sequencing was prepared using the QIAamp DNA Blood Mini Kit (Qiagen). Samples were included in the analyses only if all quality control checks were passed. The sequences come from blood, collected from a patient whose treatment included radiotherapy and nephrectomy. This sequence originates from a woman between 65 and 79 years old with renal cell carcinoma.

The nucleotide sequence is given as TGTGCCAGCAGCCCCCTCCTACGGGGGGCCCCAGATACGCAGTATTTT. It is translated as CASSPLLRGAPDTQYF. The chain was built from TRBV6-6 and TRBJ2-3; a weak D assignment points to TRBD2 (7 bases agree). According to the germline V gene (reference sequence), CDR1 reads MNHNY and CDR2 reads SVGAGI. The CDR3 holds 16 amino acids from the cysteine to the phenylalanine. The only DNA kept is the CDR3, 48 bases in frame from the first base. The junction shows trimming of 6 bases on V and 4 bases on J, plus 20 bases between the germline ends.